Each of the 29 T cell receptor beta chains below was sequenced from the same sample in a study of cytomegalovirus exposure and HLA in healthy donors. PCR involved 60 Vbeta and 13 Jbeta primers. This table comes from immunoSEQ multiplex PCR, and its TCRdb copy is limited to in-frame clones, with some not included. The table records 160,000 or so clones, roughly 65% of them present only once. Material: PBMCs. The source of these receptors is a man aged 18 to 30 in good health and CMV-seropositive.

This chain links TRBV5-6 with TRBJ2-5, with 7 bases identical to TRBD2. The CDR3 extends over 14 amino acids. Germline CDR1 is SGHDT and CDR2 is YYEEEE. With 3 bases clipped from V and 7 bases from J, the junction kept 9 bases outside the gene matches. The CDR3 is CASSSRGVTGTQYF. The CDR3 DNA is TGTGCCAGCAGCTCCCGGGGGGTGACGGGGACCCAGTACTTC.

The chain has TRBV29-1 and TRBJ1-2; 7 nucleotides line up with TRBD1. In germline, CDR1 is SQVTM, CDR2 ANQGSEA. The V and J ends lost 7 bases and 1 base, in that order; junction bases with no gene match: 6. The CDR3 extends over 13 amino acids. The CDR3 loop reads CSAGTDINYGYTF. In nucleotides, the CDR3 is TGCAGCGCTGGGACAGATATTAACTATGGCTACACCTTC.

The DNA for the CDR3 is TGCAGCCCTAATAACAGGGGGCTTTTGAAGGGCTACACCTTC. This encodes CSPNNRGLLKGYTF. The chain employs TRBV29-1 and TRBJ1-2; 9 nucleotides match TRBD1. The CDR3 runs 14 residues. Germline V CDR1 and CDR2: SQVTM, ANQGSEA. Unmatched junction bases numbered 15, after V lost 8 bases and J lost 8 bases.

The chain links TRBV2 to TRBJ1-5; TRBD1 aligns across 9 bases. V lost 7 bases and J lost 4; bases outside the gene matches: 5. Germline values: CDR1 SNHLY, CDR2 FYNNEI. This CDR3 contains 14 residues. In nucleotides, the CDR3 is TGTGCCAGCACAGGACAGGGGAGAAATCAGCCCCAGCATTTT. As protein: CASTGQGRNQPQHF.

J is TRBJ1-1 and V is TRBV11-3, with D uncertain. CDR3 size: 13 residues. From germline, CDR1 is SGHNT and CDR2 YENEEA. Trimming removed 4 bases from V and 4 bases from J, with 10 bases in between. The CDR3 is CASSSSTLTEAFF. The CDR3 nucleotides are TGTGCCAGCAGCTCCTCTACCCTCACTGAAGCTTTCTTT.

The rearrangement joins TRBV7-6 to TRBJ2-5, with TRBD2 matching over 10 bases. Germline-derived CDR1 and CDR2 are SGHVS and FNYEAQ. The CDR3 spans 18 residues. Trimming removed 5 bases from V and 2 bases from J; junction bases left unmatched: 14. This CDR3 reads CASSQRAGGVGRQETQYF. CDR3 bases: TGTGCCAGCAGCCAGCGAGCGGGAGGGGTCGGTAGGCAAGAGACCCAGTACTTC.

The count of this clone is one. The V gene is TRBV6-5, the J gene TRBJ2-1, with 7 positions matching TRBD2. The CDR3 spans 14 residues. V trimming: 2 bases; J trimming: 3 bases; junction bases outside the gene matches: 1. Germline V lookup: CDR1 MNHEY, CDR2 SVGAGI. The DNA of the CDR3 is TGTGCCAGCAGTTACAGGGACTACTACAATGAGCAGTTCTTC. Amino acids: CASSYRDYYNEQFF.

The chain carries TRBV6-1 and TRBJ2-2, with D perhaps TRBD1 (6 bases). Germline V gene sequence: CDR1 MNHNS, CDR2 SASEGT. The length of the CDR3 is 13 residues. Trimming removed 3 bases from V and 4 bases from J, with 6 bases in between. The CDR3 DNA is TGTGCCAGCAGTGAGGGGGCCACCGGGGAGCTGTTTTTT. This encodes CASSEGATGELFF.

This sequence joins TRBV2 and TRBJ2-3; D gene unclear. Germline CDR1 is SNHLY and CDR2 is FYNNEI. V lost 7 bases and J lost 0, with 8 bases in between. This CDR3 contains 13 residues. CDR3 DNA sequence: TGTGCCAGCAACTCTCTTAGCACAGATACGCAGTATTTT. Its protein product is CASNSLSTDTQYF.

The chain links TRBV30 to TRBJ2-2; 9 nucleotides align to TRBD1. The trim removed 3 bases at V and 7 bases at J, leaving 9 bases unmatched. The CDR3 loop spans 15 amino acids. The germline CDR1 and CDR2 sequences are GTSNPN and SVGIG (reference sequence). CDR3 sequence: CAWSVGTGRVGELFF. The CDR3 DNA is TGTGCCTGGAGCGTCGGGACAGGGCGGGTCGGGGAGCTGTTTTTT.

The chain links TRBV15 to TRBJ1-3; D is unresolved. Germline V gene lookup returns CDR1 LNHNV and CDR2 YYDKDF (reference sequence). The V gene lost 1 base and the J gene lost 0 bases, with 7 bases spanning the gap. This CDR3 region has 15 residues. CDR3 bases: TGTGCCACCAGCAGAGGTCGGGGCTCTGGAAACACCATATATTTT. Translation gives CATSRGRGSGNTIYF. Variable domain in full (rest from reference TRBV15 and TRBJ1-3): DAMVIQNPRYQVTQFGKPVTLSCSQTLNHNVMYWYQQKSSQAPKLLFHYYDKDFNNEADTPDNFQSRRPNTSFCFLDIRSPGLGDTAMYLCATSRGRGSGNTIYFGEGSWLTVV.

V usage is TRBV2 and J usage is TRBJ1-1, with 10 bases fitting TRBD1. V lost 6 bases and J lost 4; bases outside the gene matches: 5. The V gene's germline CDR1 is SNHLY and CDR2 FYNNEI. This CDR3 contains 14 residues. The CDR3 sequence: CASRGDRGRTEAFF. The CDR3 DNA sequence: TGTGCCAGCAGGGGAGACAGGGGGCGCACTGAAGCTTTCTTT.

CDR3 DNA: TGTGCTAGTGGACCCGGAGTAGAAATCTTGAATGAGCAGTTCTTC. This codes for CASGPGVEILNEQFF. The V call is TRBV12-5, the J call TRBJ2-1; D gene ambiguous. Germline loops: CDR1 LGHNT, CDR2 FRNRAP. Trimming left V 6 bases short and J 7 bases short, with 19 bases between. The CDR3 totals 15 residues.

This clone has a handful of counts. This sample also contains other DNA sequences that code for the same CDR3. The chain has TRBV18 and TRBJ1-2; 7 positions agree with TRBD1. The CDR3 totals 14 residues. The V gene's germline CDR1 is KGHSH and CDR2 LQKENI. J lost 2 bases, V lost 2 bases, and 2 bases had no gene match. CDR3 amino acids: CASSPGQANYGYTF. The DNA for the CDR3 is TGTGCCAGCTCACCAGGACAGGCCAACTATGGCTACACCTTC.

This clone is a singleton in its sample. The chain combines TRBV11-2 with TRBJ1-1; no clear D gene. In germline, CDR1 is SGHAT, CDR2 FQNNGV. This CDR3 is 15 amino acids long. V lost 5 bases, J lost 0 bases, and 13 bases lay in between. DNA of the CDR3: TGTGCCAGCAGCCCCGGCGGATCCCTGAACACTGAAGCTTTCTTT. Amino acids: CASSPGGSLNTEAFF.

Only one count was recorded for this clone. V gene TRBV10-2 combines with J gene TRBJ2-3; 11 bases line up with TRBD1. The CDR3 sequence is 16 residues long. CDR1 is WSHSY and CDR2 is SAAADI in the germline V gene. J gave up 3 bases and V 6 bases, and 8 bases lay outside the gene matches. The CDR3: CASRPRDRGGTDTQYF. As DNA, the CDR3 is TGCGCCAGCAGACCACGGGACAGGGGGGGGACAGATACGCAGTATTTT.

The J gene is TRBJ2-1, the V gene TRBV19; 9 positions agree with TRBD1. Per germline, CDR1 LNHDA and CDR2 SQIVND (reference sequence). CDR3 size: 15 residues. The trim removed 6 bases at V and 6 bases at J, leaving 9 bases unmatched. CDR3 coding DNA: TGTGCCAGTAGGAAGGGACAGGGAAATACCAATGAGCAGTTCTTC. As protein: CASRKGQGNTNEQFF. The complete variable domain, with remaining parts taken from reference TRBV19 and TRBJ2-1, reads DGGITQSPKYLFRKEGQNVTLSCEQNLNHDAMYWYRQDPGQGLRLIYYSQIVNDFQKGDIAEGYSVSREKKESFPLTVTSAQKNPTAFYLCASRKGQGNTNEQFFGPGTRLTVL.

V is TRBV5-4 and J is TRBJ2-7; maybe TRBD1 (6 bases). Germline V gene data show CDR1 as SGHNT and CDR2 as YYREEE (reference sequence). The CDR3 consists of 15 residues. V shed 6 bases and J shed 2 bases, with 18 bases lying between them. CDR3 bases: TGTGCCAGCACCCAGGATCTCAGGGGCCCCTACGAGCAGTACGTC. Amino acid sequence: CASTQDLRGPYEQYV.

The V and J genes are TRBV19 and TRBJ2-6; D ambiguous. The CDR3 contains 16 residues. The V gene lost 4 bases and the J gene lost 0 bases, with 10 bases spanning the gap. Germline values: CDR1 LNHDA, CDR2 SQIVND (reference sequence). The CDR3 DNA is TGTGCCAGTAGTACCTACACAGCCTCTGGGGCCAACGTCCTGACTTTC. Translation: CASSTYTASGANVLTF.

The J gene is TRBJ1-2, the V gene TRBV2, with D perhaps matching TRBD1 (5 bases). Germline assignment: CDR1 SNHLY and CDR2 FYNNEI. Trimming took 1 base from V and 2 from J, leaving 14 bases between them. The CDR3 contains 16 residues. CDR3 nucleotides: TGTGCCAGCAGTGAAGGGGGCCGGACCCTGAACTATGGCTACACCTTC. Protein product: CASSEGGRTLNYGYTF.

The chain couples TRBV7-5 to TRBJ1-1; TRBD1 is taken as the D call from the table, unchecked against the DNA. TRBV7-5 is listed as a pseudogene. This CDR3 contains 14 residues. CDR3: CARSFRGRGTEAFF. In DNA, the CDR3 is TGTGCCAGAAGCTTTAGGGGGCGAGGAACTGAAGCTTTCTTT.

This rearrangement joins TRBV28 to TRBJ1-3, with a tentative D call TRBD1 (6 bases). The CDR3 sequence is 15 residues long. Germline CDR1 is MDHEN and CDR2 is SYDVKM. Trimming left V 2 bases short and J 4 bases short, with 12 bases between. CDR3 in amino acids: CASSLGGAWGNTIYF. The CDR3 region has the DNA TGTGCCAGCAGTTTAGGGGGGGCATGGGGAAACACCATATATTTT.

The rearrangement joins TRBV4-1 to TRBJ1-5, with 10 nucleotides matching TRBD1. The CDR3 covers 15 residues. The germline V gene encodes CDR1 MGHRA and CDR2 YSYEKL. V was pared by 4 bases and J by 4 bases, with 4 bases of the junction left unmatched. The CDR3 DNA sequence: TGCGCCAGCAGCCCCTGGGACAGGGGAAATCAGCCCCAGCATTTT. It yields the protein CASSPWDRGNQPQHF.

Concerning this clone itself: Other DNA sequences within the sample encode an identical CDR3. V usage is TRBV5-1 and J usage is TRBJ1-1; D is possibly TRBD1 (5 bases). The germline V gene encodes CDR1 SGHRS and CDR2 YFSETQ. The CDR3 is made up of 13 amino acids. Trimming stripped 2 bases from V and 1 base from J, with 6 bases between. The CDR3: CASSLQANTEAFF. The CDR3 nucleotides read TGCGCCAGCAGCTTACAGGCGAACACTGAAGCTTTCTTT.

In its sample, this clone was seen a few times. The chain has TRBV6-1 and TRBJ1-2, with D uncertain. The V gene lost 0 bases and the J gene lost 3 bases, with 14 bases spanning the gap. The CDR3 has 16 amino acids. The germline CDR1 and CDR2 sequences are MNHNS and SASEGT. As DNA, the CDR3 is TGTGCCAGCAGTGAAGCCGGGTTCCCGAACTACTATGGCTACACCTTC. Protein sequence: CASSEAGFPNYYGYTF.

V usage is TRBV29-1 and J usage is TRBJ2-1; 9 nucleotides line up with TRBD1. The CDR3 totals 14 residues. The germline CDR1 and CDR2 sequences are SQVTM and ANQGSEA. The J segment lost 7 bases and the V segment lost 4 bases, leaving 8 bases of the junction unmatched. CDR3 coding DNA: TGCAGCGTTGGTGGGACAGGGTGGGTAAATGAGCAGTTCTTC. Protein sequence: CSVGGTGWVNEQFF.

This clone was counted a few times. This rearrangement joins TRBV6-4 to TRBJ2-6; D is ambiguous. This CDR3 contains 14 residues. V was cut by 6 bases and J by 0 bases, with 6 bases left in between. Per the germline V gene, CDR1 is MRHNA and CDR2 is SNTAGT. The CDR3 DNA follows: TGTGCCAGCAGCCTTAGCTCTGGGGCCAACGTCCTGACTTTC. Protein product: CASSLSSGANVLTF.

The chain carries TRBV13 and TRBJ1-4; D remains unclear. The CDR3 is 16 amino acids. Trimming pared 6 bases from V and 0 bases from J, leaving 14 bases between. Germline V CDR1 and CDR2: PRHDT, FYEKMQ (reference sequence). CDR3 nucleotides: TGTGCCAGCAGTTTTACGACCGGAGCAACTAATGAAAAACTGTTTTTT. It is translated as CASSFTTGATNEKLFF. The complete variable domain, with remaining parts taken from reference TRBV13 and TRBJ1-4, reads AAGVIQSPRHLIKEKRETATLKCYPIPRHDTVYWYQQGPGQDPQFLISFYEKMQSDKGSIPDRFSAQQFSDYHSELNMSSLELGDSALYFCASSFTTGATNEKLFFGSGTQLSVL.

The CDR3, as DNA: TGTGCCAGCAGTTTTGTCCAGGGTGGGGCCGGGGAGCTGTTTTTT. Translating gives CASSFVQGGAGELFF. The chain employs TRBV28 and TRBJ2-2; perhaps TRBD1 as D (5 bases). The CDR3 has 15 amino acids. V was cut by 3 bases and J by 6 bases, with 14 bases left in between. Germline-derived CDR1 and CDR2 are MDHEN and SYDVKM.